This entry is about one T cell receptor beta chain. The protocol was immunoSEQ multiplex PCR, while the TCRdb copy is restricted to in-frame clones and leaves out a portion. Of about 180,000 clones listed, approximately 83% are singletons. These data come from a study of blood T cell repertoires in COVID-19. Germline V CDR1 and CDR2: MDHEN, SYDVKM. Trimming stripped 6 bases from V and 7 bases from J, with 18 bases between. CDR3 size: 15 residues. Specimen: peripheral blood. This chain connects TRBV28 to TRBJ1-4; D possibly corresponds to TRBD1 (5 bases). The sequence came from a human donor in a cohort sampled during active COVID-19. For the CDR3, the DNA is TGTGCCAGCAGGTCAACGGTGCTCGGGGGTGAAAAACTGTTTTTT. Its protein is CASRSTVLGGEKLFF.